Only a few counts were recorded for the clone carrying this TCR beta chain. Antigen: not known. The CDR3 contains 14 residues. Per the germline V gene, CDR1 is SGHRS and CDR2 is YFSETQ. Trimming stripped 0 bases from V and 4 bases from J, with 9 bases between. The source of the sample is a study of post-analysis software for immune sequencing data. Study information: Relapsing-remitting, secondary progressive and progressive-relapsing courses of multiple sclerosis were included. Study-level results: Comparison of patients with controls showed five or six TRBV segments more frequent in patients, TRBV5-6, TRBV5-1 and TRBV20-1 among them. Compared against controls, patients with multiple sclerosis displayed significantly lower normalized Chao1 diversity. Same-batch samples co-clustered strongly by F measure.

The TCR beta cDNA libraries contained unique molecular identifiers. The authors obtained some 500,000 cDNA molecules from around 0.96 to 9.9 million T cells. TCRdb reprocessed the PCR reads with MiXCR, giving one entry per CDR3 protein. The sample lists hundreds of thousands of distinct CDR3 sequences, 53% occurring once. The receptor's source is a girl aged 10 to 17 with multiple sclerosis. V and J are TRBV5-1 and TRBJ2-3; perhaps TRBD1 as D (6 bases). Sequenced input: blood. For the CDR3, the DNA is TGCGCCAGCAGCTTGGAGGCAGGGGCAGATACGCAGTATTTT. Amino acid sequence: CASSLEAGADTQYF.